These T cell receptor beta chains were read from a single sample in a study of blood T cell repertoires in COVID-19. TCRdb's copy holds only in-frame clones and misses some; the assay was immunoSEQ multiplex PCR. The table shows roughly 120,000 clones, with approximately 80% occurring only once. The sequenced material came from peripheral blood. Every receptor here comes from a woman aged 60-75 years with acute or convalescent COVID-19. Each CDR3 is given with its conserved first and last residue. A D gene is named only where the DNA matches it firmly. Expanded clones get a size class; other rows say once, few or many, or leave the size out.

. TRBJ1-2 13 TRBD1 TRBV6-1 CASSDLGDRGLHF TGTGCCAGCAGTGACCTGGGGGACAGGGGCCTTCACTTC
. TRBJ1-1 15 . TRBV5-8 CASSAVTGLNTEAFF TGTGCCAGCAGCGCGGTTACAGGGCTGAACACTGAAGCTTTCTTT
few TRBJ2-5 15 TRBD1 TRBV7-8 CASSRRDRAIETQYF TGTGCCAGCAGCCGCCGCGACAGGGCGATAGAGACCCAGTACTTC
. TRBJ1-2 15 TRBD1 TRBV5-1 CASSWTGETLGGYTF TGCGCCAGCAGCTGGACAGGGGAAACCCTGGGGGGCTACACCTTC
. TRBJ1-5 14 TRBD1 TRBV2 CASRDRVSEQPQHF TGTGCCAGCAGGGACAGGGTGTCGGAACAGCCCCAGCATTTT
. TRBJ1-1 15 TRBD1 TRBV3-1/TRBV3-2 CASSQPDRGNTEAFF TGTGCCAGCAGCCAACCTGACAGGGGGAACACTGAAGCTTTCTTT
few TRBJ2-5 13 . TRBV3-1/TRBV3-2 CASRPQGLETQYF TGTGCCAGCAGGCCTCAGGGATTGGAGACCCAGTACTTC
. TRBJ1-1 16 TRBD1 TRBV6-6 CASRDRTLSGDTEAFF TGTGCCAGCAGGGACAGGACCCTCTCGGGGGACACTGAAGCTTTCTTT
. TRBJ2-7 16 TRBD1 TRBV5-1 CASSLSLGTGGFEQYF TGCGCCAGCAGCTTGTCCCTCGGGACAGGGGGCTTCGAGCAGTACTTC
. TRBJ2-3 12 . TRBV10-2 CASSEGADTQYF TGCGCCAGCAGTGAGGGAGCAGATACGCAGTATTTT
. TRBJ2-7 12 . TRBV5-1 CASSDSSYEQYF TGCGCCAGCAGTGACAGCTCCTACGAGCAGTACTTC
. TRBJ2-3 13 TRBD1 TRBV30 CAWATGGADTQYF TGTGCCTGGGCCACAGGGGGCGCAGATACGCAGTATTTT
few TRBJ1-2 13 . TRBV5-4 CASSLDREYGYTF TGTGCCAGCAGCTTGGACAGGGAGTATGGCTACACCTTC